This entry lists 5 T cell receptor beta chains sequenced from one sample in a study of control samples from healthy donors and cancer patients. Sequenced by immunoSEQ multiplex PCR; TCRdb stores in-frame clones only, minus some. The sample contains 75,000 to 80,000 clones, about nine tenths of which appear only once. The sample was PBMCs. The receptors shown here come from a woman between 45 and 65 years old with colorectal cancer.

This chain links TRBV6-5 with TRBJ2-3, with a weak D call TRBD2 (5 bases). V lost 8 bases to trimming and J lost 3 bases, with 15 bases between them. This CDR3 is 14 amino acids long. Germline loops: CDR1 MNHEY, CDR2 SVGAGI. The CDR3 loop reads CASVRVARTDTQYF. The CDR3 DNA sequence: TGTGCCAGCGTGAGGGTTGCTCGGACAGATACGCAGTATTTT.

The chain links TRBV7-9 to TRBJ1-4; possibly TRBD1 for D (6 bases). Germline values: CDR1 SEHNR, CDR2 FQNEAQ (reference sequence). This CDR3 comprises 14 residues. Trimming stripped 0 bases from V and 11 bases from J, with 13 bases between. For the CDR3, the DNA is TGTGCCAGCAGCTTAGCGCCCAGGGGAGGGAAACTGTTTTTT. The encoded protein is CASSLAPRGGKLFF.

The chain is built from TRBV28 and TRBJ1-2, with D maybe TRBD1 (5 bases). The V gene's germline CDR1 is MDHEN and CDR2 SYDVKM. The CDR3 is made up of 13 amino acids. V was trimmed by 7 bases and J by 2 bases, leaving 11 bases between them. CDR3 in amino acids: CASNRPLNYGYTF. The CDR3 nucleotides are TGTGCCAGCAACAGGCCGTTGAACTATGGCTACACCTTC.

The V and J genes are TRBV6-2 or TRBV6-3 and TRBJ1-1; unclear D gene. Trimming took 1 base from V and 1 from J, leaving 1 base between them. This CDR3 contains 12 residues. Germline V gene lookup returns CDR1 MNHEY and CDR2 SVGEGT. CDR3 bases: TGTGCCAGCAGTTACTGGAACACTGAAGCTTTCTTT. It yields the protein CASSYWNTEAFF.

This sequence joins TRBV15 and TRBJ1-2; D is ambiguous. Trimming stripped 0 bases from V and 8 bases from J, with 13 bases between. The CDR3 sequence is 14 residues long. The V gene's germline CDR1 is LNHNV and CDR2 YYDKDF (reference sequence). For the CDR3, the DNA is TGTGCCACCAGCAGAGATATCGGCGGGGAAGGCTACACCTTC. Protein: CATSRDIGGEGYTF.